This record covers a single T cell receptor beta chain. This table comes from immunoSEQ multiplex PCR, and its TCRdb copy is limited to in-frame clones, with some not included. The sample records about 150,000 clones, roughly nine tenths being singletons. The sample originates from a study of T cell responses to AZD1222 COVID-19 vaccine. Sequenced here: peripheral blood, sampled on day 0 of AZD1222 vaccination. This clonotype was obtained from an adult in good health.

CDR3 bases: TGTGCCATCAGGGCTACTAGCGAGAGCTCCTACGAGCAGTACTTC. Amino acids: CAIRATSESSYEQYF. The genes are TRBV10-3 and TRBJ2-7, with TRBD2 matching over 7 bases. The J segment lost 0 bases and the V segment lost 6 bases, leaving 8 bases of the junction unmatched. Germline lookup yields CDR1 ENHRY and CDR2 SYGVKD. This CDR3 contains 15 residues.